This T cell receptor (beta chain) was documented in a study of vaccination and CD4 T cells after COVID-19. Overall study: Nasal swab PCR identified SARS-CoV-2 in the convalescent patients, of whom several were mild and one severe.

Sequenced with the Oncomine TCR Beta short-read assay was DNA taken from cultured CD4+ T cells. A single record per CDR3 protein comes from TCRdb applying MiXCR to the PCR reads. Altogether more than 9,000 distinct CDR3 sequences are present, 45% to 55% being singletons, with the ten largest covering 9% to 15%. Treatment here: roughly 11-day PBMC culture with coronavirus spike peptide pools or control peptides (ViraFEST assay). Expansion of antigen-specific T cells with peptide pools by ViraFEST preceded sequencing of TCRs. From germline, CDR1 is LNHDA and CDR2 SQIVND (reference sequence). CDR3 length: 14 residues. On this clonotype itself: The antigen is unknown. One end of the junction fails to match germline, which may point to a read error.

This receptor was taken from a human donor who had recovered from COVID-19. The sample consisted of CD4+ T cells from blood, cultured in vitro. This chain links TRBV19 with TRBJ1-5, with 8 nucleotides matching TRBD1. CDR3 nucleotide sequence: TGTGCCAGTAGTAAGAGACAGGGGAATCAGTCCCAGCATTTT. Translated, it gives CASSKRQGNQSQHF.